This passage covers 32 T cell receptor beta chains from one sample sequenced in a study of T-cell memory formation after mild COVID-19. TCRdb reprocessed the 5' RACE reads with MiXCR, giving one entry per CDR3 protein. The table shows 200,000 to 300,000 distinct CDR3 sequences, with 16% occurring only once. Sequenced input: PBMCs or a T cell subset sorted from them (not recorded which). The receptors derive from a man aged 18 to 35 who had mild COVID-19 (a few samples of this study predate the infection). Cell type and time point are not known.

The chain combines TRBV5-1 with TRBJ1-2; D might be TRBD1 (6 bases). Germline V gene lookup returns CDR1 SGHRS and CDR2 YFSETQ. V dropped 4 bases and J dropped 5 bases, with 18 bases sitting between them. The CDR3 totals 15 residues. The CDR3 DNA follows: TGCGCCAGCAGCCTAGGGGACATCCTCCCTTATGGCTACACCTTC. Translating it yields CASSLGDILPYGYTF.

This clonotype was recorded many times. The CDR3 coding sequence is TGCGCCAGCGGATCGGGACTACCCCAAATGGAGACCCAGTACTTC. Protein sequence: CASGSGLPQMETQYF. This chain links TRBV5-1 with TRBJ2-5; 7 nucleotides match TRBD2. V gave up 7 bases and J gave up 5 bases; unmatched junction bases: 14. Germline V CDR1 and CDR2: SGHRS, YFSETQ. This CDR3 comprises 15 residues.

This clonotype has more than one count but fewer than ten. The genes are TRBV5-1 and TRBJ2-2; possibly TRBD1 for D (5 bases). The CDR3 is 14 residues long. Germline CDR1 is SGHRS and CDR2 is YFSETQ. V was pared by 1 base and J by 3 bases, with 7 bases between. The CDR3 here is CASSLLTDTGELFF. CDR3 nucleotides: TGCGCCAGCAGCTTGTTGACAGACACCGGGGAGCTGTTTTTT.

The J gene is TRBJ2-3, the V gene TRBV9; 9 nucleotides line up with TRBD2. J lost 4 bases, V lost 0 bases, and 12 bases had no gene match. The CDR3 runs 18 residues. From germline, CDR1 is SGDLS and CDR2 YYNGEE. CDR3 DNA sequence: TGTGCCAGCAGCGTAGCTCTGATGGCTAGCGGGGTAGCAGATACGCAGTATTTT. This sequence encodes CASSVALMASGVADTQYF. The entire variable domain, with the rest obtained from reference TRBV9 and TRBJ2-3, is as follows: DSGVTQTPKHLITATGQRVTLRCSPRSGDLSVYWYQQSLDQGLQFLIQYYNGEERAKGNILERFSAQQFPDLHSELNLSSLELGDSALYFCASSVALMASGVADTQYFGPGTRLTVL.

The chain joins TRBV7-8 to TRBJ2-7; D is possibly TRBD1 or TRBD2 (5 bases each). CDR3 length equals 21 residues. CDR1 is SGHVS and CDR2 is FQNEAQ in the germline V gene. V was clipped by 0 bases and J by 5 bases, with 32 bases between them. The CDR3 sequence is CASSLARSGRTFGDLRDEQYF. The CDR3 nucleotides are TGTGCCAGCAGCTTAGCGCGTTCGGGCAGGACCTTTGGGGACCTAAGGGACGAGCAGTACTTC.

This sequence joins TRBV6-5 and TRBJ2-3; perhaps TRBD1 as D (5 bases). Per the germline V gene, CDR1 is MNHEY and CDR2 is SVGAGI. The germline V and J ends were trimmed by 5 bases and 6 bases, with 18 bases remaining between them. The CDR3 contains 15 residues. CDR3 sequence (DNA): TGTGCCAGCAGTAGCCGGGTCCTTGGGGCGGATACGCAGTATTTT. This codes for CASSSRVLGADTQYF.

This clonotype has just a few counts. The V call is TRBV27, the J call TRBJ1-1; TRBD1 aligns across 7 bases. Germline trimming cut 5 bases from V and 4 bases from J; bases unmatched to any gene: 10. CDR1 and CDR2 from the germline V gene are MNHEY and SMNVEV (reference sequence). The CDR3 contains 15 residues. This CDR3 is CASSPYGQEGTEAFF. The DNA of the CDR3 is TGTGCCAGCAGTCCATACGGACAGGAGGGCACTGAAGCTTTCTTT.

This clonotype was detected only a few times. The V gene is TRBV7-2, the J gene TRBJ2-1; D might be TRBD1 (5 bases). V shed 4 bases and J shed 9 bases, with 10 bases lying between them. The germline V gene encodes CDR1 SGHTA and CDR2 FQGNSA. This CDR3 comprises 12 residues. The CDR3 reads CASSSPGREQFF. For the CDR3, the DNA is TGTGCCAGCAGCTCCCCAGGGCGTGAGCAGTTCTTC.

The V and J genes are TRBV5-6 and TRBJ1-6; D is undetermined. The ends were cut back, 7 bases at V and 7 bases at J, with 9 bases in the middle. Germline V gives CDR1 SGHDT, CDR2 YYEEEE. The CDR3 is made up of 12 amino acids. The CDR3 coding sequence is TGTGCCAGCGGGAAAGGGAATTCACCCCTCCACTTT. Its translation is CASGKGNSPLHF.

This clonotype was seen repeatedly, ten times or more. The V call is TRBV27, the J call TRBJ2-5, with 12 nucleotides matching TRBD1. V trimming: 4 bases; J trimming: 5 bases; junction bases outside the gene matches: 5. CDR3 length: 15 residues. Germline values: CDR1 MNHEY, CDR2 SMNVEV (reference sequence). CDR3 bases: TGTGCCAGCAGTTCGGGGACAGGGGGCGTGGAGACCCAGTACTTC. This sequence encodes CASSSGTGGVETQYF.

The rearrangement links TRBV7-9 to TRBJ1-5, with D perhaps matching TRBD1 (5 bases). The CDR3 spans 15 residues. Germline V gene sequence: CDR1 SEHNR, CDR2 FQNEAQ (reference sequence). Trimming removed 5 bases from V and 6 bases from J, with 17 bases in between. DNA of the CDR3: TGTGCCAGCAGCGTAGGGGATGGGGGTTTTCAGCCCCAGCATTTT. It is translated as CASSVGDGGFQPQHF.

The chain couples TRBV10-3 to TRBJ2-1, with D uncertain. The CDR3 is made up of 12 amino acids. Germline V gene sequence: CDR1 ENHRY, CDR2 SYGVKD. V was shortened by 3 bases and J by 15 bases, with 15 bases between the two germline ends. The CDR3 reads CAISEAPARRFF. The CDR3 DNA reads TGTGCCATCAGTGAAGCCCCCGCCAGGAGGTTCTTC.

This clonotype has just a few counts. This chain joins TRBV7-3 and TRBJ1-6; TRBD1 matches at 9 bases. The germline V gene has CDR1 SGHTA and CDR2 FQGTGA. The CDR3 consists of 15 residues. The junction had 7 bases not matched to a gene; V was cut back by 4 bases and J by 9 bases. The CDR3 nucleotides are TGTGCCAGCAGCTCAGGACAGGGGTGGTCTTCACCCCTCCACTTT. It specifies CASSSGQGWSSPLHF.

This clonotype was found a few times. The DNA for the CDR3 is TGCAGTGCCACAGGGAACCCTAGCTATGGCTACACCTTC. This sequence encodes CSATGNPSYGYTF. The chain joins TRBV20-1 to TRBJ1-2; tentative D call: TRBD1 (6 bases). V was pared by 6 bases and J by 4 bases, with 15 bases between. This CDR3 is 13 amino acids long. Germline CDR1 is DFQATT and CDR2 is SNEGSKA (reference sequence).

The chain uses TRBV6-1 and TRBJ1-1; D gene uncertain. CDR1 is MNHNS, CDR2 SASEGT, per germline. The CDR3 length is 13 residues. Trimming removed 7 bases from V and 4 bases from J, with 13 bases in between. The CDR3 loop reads CASIFRAGTEAFF. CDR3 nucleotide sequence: TGTGCCAGCATCTTTCGTGCGGGCACTGAAGCTTTCTTT.

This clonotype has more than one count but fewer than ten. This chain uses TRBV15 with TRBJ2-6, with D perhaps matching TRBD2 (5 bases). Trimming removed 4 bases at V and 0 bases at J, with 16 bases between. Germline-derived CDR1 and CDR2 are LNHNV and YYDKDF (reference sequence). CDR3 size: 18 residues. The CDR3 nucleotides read TGTGCCACCAGCACGTCCGGGATTGGAAGCTCTGGGGCCAACGTCCTGACTTTC. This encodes CATSTSGIGSSGANVLTF.

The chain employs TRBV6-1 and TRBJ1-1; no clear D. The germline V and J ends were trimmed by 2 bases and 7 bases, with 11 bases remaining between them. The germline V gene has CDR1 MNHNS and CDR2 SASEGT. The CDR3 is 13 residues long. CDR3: CASSEFEGFEAFF. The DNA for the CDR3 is TGTGCCAGCAGTGAATTCGAGGGATTTGAAGCTTTCTTT.

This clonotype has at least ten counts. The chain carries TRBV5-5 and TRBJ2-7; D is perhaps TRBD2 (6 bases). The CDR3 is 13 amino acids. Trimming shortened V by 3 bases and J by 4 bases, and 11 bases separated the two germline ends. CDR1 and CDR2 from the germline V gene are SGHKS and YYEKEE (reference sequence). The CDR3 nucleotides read TGTGCCAGCAGCTCCCCCCGGGGGTACGAGCAGTACGTC. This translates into CASSSPRGYEQYV.

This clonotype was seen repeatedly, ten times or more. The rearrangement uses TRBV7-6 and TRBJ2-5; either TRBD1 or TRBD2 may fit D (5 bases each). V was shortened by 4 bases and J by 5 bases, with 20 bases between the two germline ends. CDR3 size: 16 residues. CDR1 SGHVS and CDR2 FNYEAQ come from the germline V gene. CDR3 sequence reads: CASSSPPDGTGETQYF. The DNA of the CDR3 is TGTGCCAGCAGCTCGCCCCCCGACGGGACCGGGGAGACCCAGTACTTC.

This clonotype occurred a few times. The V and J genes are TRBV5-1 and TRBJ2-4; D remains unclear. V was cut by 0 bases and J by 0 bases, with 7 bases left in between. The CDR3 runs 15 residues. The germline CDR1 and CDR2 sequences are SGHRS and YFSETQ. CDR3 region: CASSLGLLAKNIQYF. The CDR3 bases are TGCGCCAGCAGCTTGGGGCTCCTAGCCAAAAACATTCAGTACTTC.

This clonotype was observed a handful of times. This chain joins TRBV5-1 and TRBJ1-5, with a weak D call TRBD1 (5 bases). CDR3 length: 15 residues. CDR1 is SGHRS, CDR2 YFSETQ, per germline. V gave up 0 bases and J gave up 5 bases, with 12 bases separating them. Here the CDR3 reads CASSLEGFGYQPQHF. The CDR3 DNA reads TGCGCCAGCAGCTTGGAGGGGTTCGGGTATCAGCCCCAGCATTTT.

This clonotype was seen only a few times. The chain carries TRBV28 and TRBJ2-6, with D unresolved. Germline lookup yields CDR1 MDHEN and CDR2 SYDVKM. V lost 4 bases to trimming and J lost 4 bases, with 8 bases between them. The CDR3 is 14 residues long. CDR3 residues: CASSSPPGANVLTF. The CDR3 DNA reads TGTGCCAGCAGTTCCCCGCCGGGGGCCAACGTCCTGACTTTC.

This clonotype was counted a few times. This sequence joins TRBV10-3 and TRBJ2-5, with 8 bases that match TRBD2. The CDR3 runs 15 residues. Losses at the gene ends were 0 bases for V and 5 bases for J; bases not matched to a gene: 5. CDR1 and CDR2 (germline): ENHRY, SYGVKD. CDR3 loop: CAISESVSSGETQYF. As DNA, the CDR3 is TGTGCCATCAGTGAGTCGGTGTCTAGCGGGGAGACCCAGTACTTC.

The CDR3 spells CASSHLGLAGEQSGANVLTF. In DNA, the CDR3 is TGCGCCAGCAGCCACTTGGGACTAGCGGGGGAGCAGTCTGGGGCCAACGTCCTGACTTTC. V gene TRBV4-1 combines with J gene TRBJ2-6; 14 nucleotides line up with TRBD2. CDR1 and CDR2 (germline): MGHRA, YSYEKL. The J segment lost 1 base and the V segment lost 3 bases, leaving 8 bases of the junction unmatched. The CDR3 runs 20 residues.

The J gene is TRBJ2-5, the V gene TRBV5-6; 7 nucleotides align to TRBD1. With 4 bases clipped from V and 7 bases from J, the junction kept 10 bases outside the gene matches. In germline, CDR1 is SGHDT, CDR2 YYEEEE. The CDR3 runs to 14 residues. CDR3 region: CASSATGSGGTQYF. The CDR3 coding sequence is TGTGCCAGCAGCGCAACGGGATCAGGGGGGACCCAGTACTTC.

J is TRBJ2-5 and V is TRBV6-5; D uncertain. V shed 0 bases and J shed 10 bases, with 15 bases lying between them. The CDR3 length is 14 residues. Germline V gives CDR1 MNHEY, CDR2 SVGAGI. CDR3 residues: CASSYSRISRDQYF. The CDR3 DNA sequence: TGTGCCAGCAGTTACTCACGGATCTCTAGGGACCAGTACTTC.

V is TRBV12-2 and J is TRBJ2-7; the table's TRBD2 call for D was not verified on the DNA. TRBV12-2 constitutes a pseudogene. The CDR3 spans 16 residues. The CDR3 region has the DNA TGTGCAAGTCGCTTATACGGCGGGGGGCCCCCCCACGAGCAGTACTTC. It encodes CASRLYGGGPPHEQYF.

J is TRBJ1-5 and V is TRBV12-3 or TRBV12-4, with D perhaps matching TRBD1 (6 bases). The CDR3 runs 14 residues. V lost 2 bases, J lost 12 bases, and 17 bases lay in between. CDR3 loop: CASSLRDRGLGQHF. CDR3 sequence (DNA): TGTGCCAGCAGTTTACGGGATCGGGGGCTGGGCCAGCATTTT.

CDR3 protein: CASRWTMNTGELFF. The DNA for the CDR3 is TGTGCCAGCAGATGGACAATGAACACCGGGGAGCTGTTTTTT. The chain has TRBV7-2 and TRBJ2-2; a possible D gene is TRBD1 (5 bases). There are 14 residues in the CDR3. Germline V lookup: CDR1 SGHTA, CDR2 FQGNSA. Trimming removed 6 bases from V and 1 base from J, with 9 bases in between. Looking up the rest from reference TRBV7-2 and TRBJ2-2 gives the full variable domain: GAGVSQSPSNKVTEKGKDVELRCDPISGHTALYWYRQSLGQGLEFLIYFQGNSAPDKSGLPSDRFSAERTGGSVSTLTIQRTQQEDSAVYLCASRWTMNTGELFFGEGSRLTVL.

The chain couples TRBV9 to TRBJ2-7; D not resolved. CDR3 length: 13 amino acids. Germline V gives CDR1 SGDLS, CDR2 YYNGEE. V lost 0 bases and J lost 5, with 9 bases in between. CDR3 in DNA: TGTGCCAGCAGCGTAGATCCCTCGCACGAGCAGTACGTC. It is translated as CASSVDPSHEQYV.

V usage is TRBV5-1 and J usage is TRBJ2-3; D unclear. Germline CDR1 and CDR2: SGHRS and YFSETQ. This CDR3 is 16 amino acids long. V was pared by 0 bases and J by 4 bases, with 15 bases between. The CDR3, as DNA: TGCGCCAGCAGCTTGGCCGGCCCCCCAGAACCAGATACGCAGTATTTT. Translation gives CASSLAGPPEPDTQYF.

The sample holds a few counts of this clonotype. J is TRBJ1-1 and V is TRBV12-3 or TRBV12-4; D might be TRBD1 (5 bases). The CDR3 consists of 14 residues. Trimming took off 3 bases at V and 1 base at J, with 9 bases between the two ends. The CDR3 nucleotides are TGTGCCAGCAGTTTCGGGGGTCGGAACACTGAAGCTTTCTTT. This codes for CASSFGGRNTEAFF.